The 30 T cell receptor beta chains presented below share a single source sample, sequenced in a study of T cells in severe cutaneous drug reactions. Carbamazepine had induced Stevens-Johnson syndrome or toxic epidermal necrolysis in the sequenced donors. Libraries were made by iRepertoire multiplex PCR with TCR subtype-specific primers for bulk and single-cell sequencing. Each CDR3 protein gets one entry in TCRdb, which reprocessed the multiplex PCR reads and gives no DNA. The sample table includes several thousand distinct CDR3 sequences. The sequencing input was PBMCs. The receptors were sampled from a human donor with Stevens-Johnson syndrome, a severe cutaneous drug reaction.

This clonotype is labeled medium-sized based on frequency. The chain recombines TRBV6-6 with TRBJ2-1; TCRdb names TRBD2, which stays unverified in the absence of DNA. Germline V gives CDR1 MNHNY, CDR2 SVGAGI (reference sequence). The CDR3 runs 14 residues. This CDR3 reads CASSYSSLGDEQFF.

This clonotype ranks as medium-sized (0.01 to 0.1%) in terms of frequency. The chain couples TRBV7-2 to TRBJ2-7; TCRdb calls TRBD1, which cannot be checked without DNA. Germline CDR1 reads SGHTA; CDR2 reads FQGNSA. This CDR3 spans 15 amino acids. The CDR3 region is CASSLVAQGEHEQYF.

The chain couples TRBV28 to TRBJ1-4; the TCRdb D gene call, TRBD1, has no DNA to confirm it. Germline assignment: CDR1 MDHEN and CDR2 SYDVKM. The CDR3 sequence is 13 residues long. CDR3: CASGSGTGLKLFF.

The J gene is TRBJ2-5, the V gene TRBV5-4; TCRdb outputs TRBD1, but without DNA this stays unchecked. CDR3 length: 14 residues. The germline CDR1 and CDR2 sequences are SGHNT and YYREEE (reference sequence). The CDR3 here is CASSLPGHGETQYF. Filled out from reference TRBV5-4 and TRBJ2-5, the complete variable domain reads ETGVTQSPTHLIKTRGQQVTLRCSSQSGHNTVSWYQQALGQGPQFIFQYYREEENGRGNFPPRFSGLQFPNYSSELNVNALELDDSALYLCASSLPGHGETQYFGPGTRLLVL.

The chain employs TRBV27 and TRBJ1-1; TCRdb's D call, TRBD1, is unchecked because there is no DNA. The V gene's germline CDR1 is MNHEY and CDR2 SMNVEV (reference sequence). This CDR3 region has 14 residues. The CDR3 protein is CASSFGTDSTEAFF.

The chain couples TRBV12-3 or TRBV12-4 to TRBJ2-7; TCRdb lists TRBD1, though no DNA is available to test this call. The length of the CDR3 is 13 residues. The CDR3 sequence: CASTYRGPFEQYF.

The chain carries TRBV27 and TRBJ2-7; absent DNA, TCRdb's TRBD1 call cannot be checked. CDR3 length equals 14 residues. CDR1 and CDR2 (germline): MNHEY, SMNVEV (reference sequence). The CDR3: CASSDRTGPFEQYF.

The V and J genes are TRBV28 and TRBJ1-2; TCRdb's D call of TRBD1 is untestable without DNA. This CDR3 is 14 amino acids long. Looked up from germline, CDR1 is MDHEN and CDR2 is SYDVKM. The CDR3 region is CASSFPPITYGYTF.

This clonotype is classed as large by frequency. CDR3 loop: CASSERTTYNEQFF. V gene TRBV2 combines with J gene TRBJ2-1. CDR1 is SNHLY and CDR2 is FYNNEI in the germline V gene. The CDR3 loop spans 14 amino acids.

The chain couples TRBV7-9 to TRBJ2-3. The V gene's germline CDR1 is SEHNR and CDR2 FQNEAQ (reference sequence). The CDR3 totals 14 residues. CDR3 in amino acids: CASRLGAGTDTQYF.

This rearrangement joins TRBV11-2 to TRBJ2-1; TCRdb selects TRBD1, and the lack of DNA leaves this call unchecked. The CDR3 runs to 12 residues. The germline CDR1 and CDR2 sequences are SGHAT and FQNNGV. CDR3: CASSPAGDEQFF.

The CDR3 is CASSTTSGRLYEQYF. The chain employs TRBV19 and TRBJ2-7; TCRdb reports TRBD2, a call that lacks DNA to check it against. The CDR3 is 15 amino acids. Germline values: CDR1 LNHDA, CDR2 SQIVND (reference sequence).

V is TRBV27 and J is TRBJ2-7; TCRdb's D call of TRBD1 is untestable without DNA. The germline gives CDR1 MNHEY, CDR2 SMNVEV (reference sequence). This CDR3 is 14 amino acids long. The CDR3 loop is CASSFGADSYEQYF.

Judged by frequency, this clonotype is medium-sized (0.01 to 0.1%). The chain links TRBV2 to TRBJ1-3; TCRdb reports TRBD1, a call that lacks DNA to check it against. The germline CDR1 and CDR2 sequences are SNHLY and FYNNEI. The CDR3 sequence is 12 residues long. CDR3: CARREPRGTIYF. Full variable domain (outside the CDR3, taken from reference TRBV2 and TRBJ1-3): EPEVTQTPSHQVTQMGQEVILRCVPISNHLYFYWYRQILGQKVEFLVSFYNNEISEKSEIFDDQFSVERPDGSNFTLKIRSTKLEDSAMYFCARREPRGTIYFGEGSWLTVV.

J is TRBJ2-7 and V is TRBV14; there is no DNA to check the TCRdb D call of TRBD1. Germline CDR1 and CDR2: SGHDN and FVKESK. The CDR3 totals 14 residues. CDR3 residues: CASRPDSSPYEQYF.

V usage is TRBV19 and J usage is TRBJ2-7; TCRdb proposes TRBD1, but this gene call is untestable without DNA. Germline CDR1 and CDR2: LNHDA and SQIVND (reference sequence). The CDR3 totals 13 residues. The CDR3 sequence is CASSIQGRYEQYF. The full variable domain, its missing parts supplied by reference TRBV19 and TRBJ2-7, is DGGITQSPKYLFRKEGQNVTLSCEQNLNHDAMYWYRQDPGQGLRLIYYSQIVNDFQKGDIAEGYSVSREKKESFPLTVTSAQKNPTAFYLCASSIQGRYEQYFGPGTRLTVT.

The rearrangement uses TRBV27 and TRBJ2-5. This CDR3 is built from 14 residues. Germline values: CDR1 MNHEY, CDR2 SMNVEV (reference sequence). The CDR3 spells CASSLSGDQETQYF.

This rearrangement joins TRBV7-3 to TRBJ2-3. The CDR3 sequence is 13 residues long. Germline CDR1 SGHTA, CDR2 FQGTGA. The CDR3 reads CASSLRGPDTQYF.

The V gene is TRBV11-2, the J gene TRBJ1-1; TCRdb picks TRBD1, but there is no DNA to check that call. CDR1 and CDR2 (germline): SGHAT, FQNNGV. The CDR3 consists of 14 residues. The CDR3 protein is CASSGQGLGTEAFF. The variable domain in full, with the rest retrieved from reference TRBV11-2 and TRBJ1-1, is EAGVAQSPRYKIIEKRQSVAFWCNPISGHATLYWYQQILGQGPKLLIQFQNNGVVDDSQLPKDRFSAERLKGVDSTLKIQPAKLEDSAVYLCASSGQGLGTEAFFGQGTRLTVV.

This chain joins TRBV20-1 and TRBJ2-2; without DNA, the TCRdb call of TRBD1 cannot be checked. Germline values: CDR1 DFQATT, CDR2 SNEGSKA (reference sequence). The CDR3 runs to 16 residues. The CDR3 region is CSARDPGTANTGELFF.

The V and J genes are TRBV5-4 and TRBJ2-7; TCRdb names TRBD2, which stays unverified in the absence of DNA. The CDR3 loop spans 15 amino acids. Germline V gene sequence: CDR1 SGHNT, CDR2 YYREEE (reference sequence). CDR3 residues: CASSLVGPSSYEQYF.

The chain employs TRBV7-2 and TRBJ2-1. CDR1 and CDR2 (germline): SGHTA, FQGNSA. This CDR3 comprises 14 residues. The CDR3 loop reads CASSLAFSDNEQFF.

This rearrangement joins TRBV19 to TRBJ1-2; TCRdb's D call of TRBD1 is untestable without DNA. CDR1 and CDR2 from the germline V gene are LNHDA and SQIVND (reference sequence). The CDR3 consists of 13 residues. CDR3 protein: CASSITGYSGYTF.

V usage is TRBV6-1 and J usage is TRBJ1-1. The germline gives CDR1 MNHNS, CDR2 SASEGT. The CDR3 is 13 residues long. The chain's CDR3 is CASIPSRNTEAFF.

The rearrangement joins TRBV28 to TRBJ1-5; the TRBD1 assignment by TCRdb is unverifiable without DNA. The CDR3 has 15 residues. CDR1 is MDHEN, CDR2 SYDVKM, per germline. CDR3 loop: CASRWQGGNNQPQHF.

In terms of frequency, this clonotype is medium-sized. CDR3 amino acids: CASSLGLVTYEQYF. V and J are TRBV7-2 and TRBJ2-7; the D gene TCRdb calls, TRBD2, cannot be checked with no DNA. In germline, CDR1 is SGHTA, CDR2 FQGNSA. The CDR3 runs to 14 residues.

The V call is TRBV15, the J call TRBJ2-1; TCRdb outputs TRBD1, but without DNA this stays unchecked. Germline V gives CDR1 LNHNV, CDR2 YYDKDF (reference sequence). The CDR3 consists of 15 residues. CDR3: CATSRVTPPYNEQFF.

The chain joins TRBV28 to TRBJ1-1. Per the germline V gene, CDR1 is MDHEN and CDR2 is SYDVKM. This CDR3 is built from 13 residues. The CDR3 loop reads CASSLPVSTEAFF.

This chain links TRBV20-1 with TRBJ1-5. Germline V gives CDR1 DFQATT, CDR2 SNEGSKA (reference sequence). This CDR3 has 14 residues. The CDR3 protein is CSAARGEFDQPQHF.

The chain joins TRBV24-1 to TRBJ2-3; the TCRdb call, TRBD2, lacks DNA for checking. The CDR3 covers 15 residues. Germline V lookup: CDR1 KGHDR, CDR2 SFDVKD. The CDR3: CATSLSGRAGDTQYF.